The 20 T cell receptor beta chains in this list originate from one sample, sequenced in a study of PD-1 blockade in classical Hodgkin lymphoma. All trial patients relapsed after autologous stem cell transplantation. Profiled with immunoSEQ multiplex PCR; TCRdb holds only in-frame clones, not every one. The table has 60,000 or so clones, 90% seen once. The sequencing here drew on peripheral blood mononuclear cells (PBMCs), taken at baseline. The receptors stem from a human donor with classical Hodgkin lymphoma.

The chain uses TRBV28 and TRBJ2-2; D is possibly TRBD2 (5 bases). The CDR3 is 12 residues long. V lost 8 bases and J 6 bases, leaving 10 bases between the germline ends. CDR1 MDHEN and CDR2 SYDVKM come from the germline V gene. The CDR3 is CASRLAPGELFF. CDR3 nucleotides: TGTGCCAGCCGCCTAGCTCCCGGGGAGCTGTTTTTT.

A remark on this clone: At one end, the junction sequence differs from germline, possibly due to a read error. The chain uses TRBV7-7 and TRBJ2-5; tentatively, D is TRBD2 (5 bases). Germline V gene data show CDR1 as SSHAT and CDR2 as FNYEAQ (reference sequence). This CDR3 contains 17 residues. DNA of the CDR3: TGTGCTAGCAGCTTAGGATCCCTAGCACCTACCCAAGAGACCCAGTACTTC. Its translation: CASSLGSLAPTQETQYF.

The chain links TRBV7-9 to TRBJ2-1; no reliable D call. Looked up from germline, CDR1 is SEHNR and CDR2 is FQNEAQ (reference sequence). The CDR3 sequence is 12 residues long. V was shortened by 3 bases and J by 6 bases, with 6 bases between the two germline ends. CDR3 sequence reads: CASSLVSNEQFF. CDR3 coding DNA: TGTGCCAGCAGCTTGGTATCCAATGAGCAGTTCTTC.

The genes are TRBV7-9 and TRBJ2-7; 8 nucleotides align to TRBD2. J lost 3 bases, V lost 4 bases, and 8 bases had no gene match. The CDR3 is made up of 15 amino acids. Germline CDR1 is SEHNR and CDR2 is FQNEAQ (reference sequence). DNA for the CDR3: TGTGCCAGCAGCTACGGCGGGACTAGTAACTACGAGCAGTACTTC. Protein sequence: CASSYGGTSNYEQYF.

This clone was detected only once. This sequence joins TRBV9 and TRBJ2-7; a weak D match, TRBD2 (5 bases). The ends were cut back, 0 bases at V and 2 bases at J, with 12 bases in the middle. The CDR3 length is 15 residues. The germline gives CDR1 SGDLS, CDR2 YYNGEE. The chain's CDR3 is CASSVGGSEAYEQYF. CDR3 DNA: TGTGCCAGCAGCGTAGGTGGGAGTGAGGCCTACGAGCAGTACTTC.

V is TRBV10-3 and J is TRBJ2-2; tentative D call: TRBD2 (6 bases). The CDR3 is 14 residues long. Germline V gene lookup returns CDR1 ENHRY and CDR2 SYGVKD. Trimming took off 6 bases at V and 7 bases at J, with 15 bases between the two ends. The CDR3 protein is CAISERLVNGELFF. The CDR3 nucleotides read TGTGCCATCAGCGAAAGACTAGTTAACGGGGAGCTGTTTTTT.

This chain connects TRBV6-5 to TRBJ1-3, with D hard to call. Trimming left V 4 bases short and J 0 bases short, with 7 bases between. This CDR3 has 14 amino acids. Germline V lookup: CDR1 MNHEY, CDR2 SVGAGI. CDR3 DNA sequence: TGTGCCAGCAGTTTTTTGAGCTCTGGAAACACCATATATTTT. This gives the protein CASSFLSSGNTIYF.

CDR3 nucleotides: TGTGCCAGCAGCCCACAGGGGGCTTCCTACAATGAGCAGTTCTTC. Translated, it gives CASSPQGASYNEQFF. The chain employs TRBV7-9 and TRBJ2-1; TRBD1 aligns across 9 bases. The CDR3 runs 15 residues. CDR1 is SEHNR and CDR2 is FQNEAQ in the germline V gene (reference sequence). The junction had 3 bases not matched to a gene; V was cut back by 5 bases and J by 1 base.

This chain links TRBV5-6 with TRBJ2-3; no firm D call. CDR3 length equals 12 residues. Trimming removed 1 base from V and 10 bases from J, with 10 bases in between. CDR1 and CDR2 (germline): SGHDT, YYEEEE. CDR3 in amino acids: CASSLLGVPQYF. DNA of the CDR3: TGTGCCAGCAGCTTGTTGGGCGTGCCGCAGTATTTT. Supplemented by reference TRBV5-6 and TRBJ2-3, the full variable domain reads DAGVTQSPTHLIKTRGQQVTLRCSPKSGHDTVSWYQQALGQGPQFIFQYYEEEERQRGNFPDRFSGHQFPNYSSELNVNALLLGDSALYLCASSLLGVPQYFGPGTRLTVL.

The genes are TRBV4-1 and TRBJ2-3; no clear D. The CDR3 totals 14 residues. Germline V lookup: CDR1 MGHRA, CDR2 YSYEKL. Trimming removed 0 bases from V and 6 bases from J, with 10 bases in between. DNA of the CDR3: TGCGCCAGCAGCCAAGATAGGGCGTTGGATACGCAGTATTTT. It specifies CASSQDRALDTQYF.

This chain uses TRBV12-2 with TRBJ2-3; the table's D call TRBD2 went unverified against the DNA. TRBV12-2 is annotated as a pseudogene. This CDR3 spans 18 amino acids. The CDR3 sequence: CASRLEGGGAVATDTQYF. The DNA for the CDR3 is TGTGCAAGTCGCTTAGAAGGTGGGGGGGCGGTAGCAACAGATACGCAGTATTTT.

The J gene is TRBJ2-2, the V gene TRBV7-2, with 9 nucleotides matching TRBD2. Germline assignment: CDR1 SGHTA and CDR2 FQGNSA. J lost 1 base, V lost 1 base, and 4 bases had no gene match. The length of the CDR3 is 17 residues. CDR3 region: CASSLGTLAGNTGELFF. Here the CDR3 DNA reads TGTGCCAGCAGCTTAGGCACACTAGCGGGGAACACCGGGGAGCTGTTTTTT.

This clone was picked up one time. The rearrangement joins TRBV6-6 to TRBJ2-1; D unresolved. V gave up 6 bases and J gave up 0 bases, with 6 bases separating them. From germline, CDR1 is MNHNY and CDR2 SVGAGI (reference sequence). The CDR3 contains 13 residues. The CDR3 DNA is TGTGCCAGCAGGGGCAGCTCCTACAATGAGCAGTTCTTC. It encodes CASRGSSYNEQFF.

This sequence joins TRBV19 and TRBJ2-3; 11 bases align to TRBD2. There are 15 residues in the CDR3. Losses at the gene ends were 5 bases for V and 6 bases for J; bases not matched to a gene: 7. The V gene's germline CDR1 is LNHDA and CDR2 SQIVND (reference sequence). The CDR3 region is CASSVPTSGVDTQYF. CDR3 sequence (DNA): TGTGCCAGTAGTGTTCCGACTAGCGGGGTGGATACGCAGTATTTT.

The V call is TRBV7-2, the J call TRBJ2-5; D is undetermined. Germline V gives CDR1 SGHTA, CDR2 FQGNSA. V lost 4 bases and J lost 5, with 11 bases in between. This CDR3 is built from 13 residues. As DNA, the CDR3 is TGTGCCAGCAGCTCATGGGTCGGCGAGACCCAGTACTTC. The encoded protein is CASSSWVGETQYF.

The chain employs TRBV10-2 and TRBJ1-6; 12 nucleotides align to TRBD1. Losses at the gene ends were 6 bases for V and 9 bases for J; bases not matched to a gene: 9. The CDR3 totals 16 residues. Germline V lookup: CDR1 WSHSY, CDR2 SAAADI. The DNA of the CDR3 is TGCGCCAGCAGCCCTACGGGGGACAGGGGGCTTTCACCCCTCCACTTT. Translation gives CASSPTGDRGLSPLHF.

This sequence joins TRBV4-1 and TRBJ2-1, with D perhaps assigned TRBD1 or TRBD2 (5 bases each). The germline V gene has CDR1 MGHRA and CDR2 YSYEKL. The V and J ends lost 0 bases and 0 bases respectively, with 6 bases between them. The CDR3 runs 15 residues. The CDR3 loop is CASSQEGVSYNEQFF. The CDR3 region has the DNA TGCGCCAGCAGCCAAGAGGGGGTCTCCTACAATGAGCAGTTCTTC.

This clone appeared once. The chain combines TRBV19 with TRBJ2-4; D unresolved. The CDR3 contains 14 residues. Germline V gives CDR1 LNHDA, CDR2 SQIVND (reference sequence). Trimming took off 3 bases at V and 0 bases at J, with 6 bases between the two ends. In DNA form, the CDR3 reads TGTGCCAGTAGTATTTTGGGAGCCAAAAACATTCAGTACTTC. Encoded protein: CASSILGAKNIQYF.

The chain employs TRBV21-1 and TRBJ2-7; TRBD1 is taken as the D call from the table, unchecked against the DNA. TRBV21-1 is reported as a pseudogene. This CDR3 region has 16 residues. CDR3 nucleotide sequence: TGTGCCAGCAGCAAAAGGCAGACAGGGAAAGGGTACGAGCAGTACTTC. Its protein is CASSKRQTGKGYEQYF.

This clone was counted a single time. The CDR3 loop is CASSKEGFSDGPYEQYF. CDR3 DNA: TGTGCCAGCAGCAAAGAAGGTTTCAGTGATGGACCCTACGAGCAGTACTTC. The chain couples TRBV21-1 to TRBJ2-7. TRBV21-1 counts as a pseudogene. This CDR3 region has 17 residues.